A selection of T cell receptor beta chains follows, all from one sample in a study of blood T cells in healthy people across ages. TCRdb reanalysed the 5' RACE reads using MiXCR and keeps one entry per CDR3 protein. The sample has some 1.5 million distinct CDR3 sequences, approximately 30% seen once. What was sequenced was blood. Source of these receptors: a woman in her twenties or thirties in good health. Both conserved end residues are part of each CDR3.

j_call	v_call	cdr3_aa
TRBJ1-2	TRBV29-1	CSVYREGLGYTF
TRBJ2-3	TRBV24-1	CATSDLGRSTDTQYF
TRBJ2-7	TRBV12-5	CASGLALSSEQYF
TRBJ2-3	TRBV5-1	CASSLYDTGTDTQYF
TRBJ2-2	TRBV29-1	CSVATSGRAGTGELFF
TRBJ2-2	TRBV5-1	CASSTLSGELFF
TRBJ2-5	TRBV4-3	CARSPSPAVETQYF
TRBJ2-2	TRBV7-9	CASSSRDQNTGELFF
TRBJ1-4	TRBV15	CATRATGMGRFDEKLFF
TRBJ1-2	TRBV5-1	CASSCKTGGDGYTF